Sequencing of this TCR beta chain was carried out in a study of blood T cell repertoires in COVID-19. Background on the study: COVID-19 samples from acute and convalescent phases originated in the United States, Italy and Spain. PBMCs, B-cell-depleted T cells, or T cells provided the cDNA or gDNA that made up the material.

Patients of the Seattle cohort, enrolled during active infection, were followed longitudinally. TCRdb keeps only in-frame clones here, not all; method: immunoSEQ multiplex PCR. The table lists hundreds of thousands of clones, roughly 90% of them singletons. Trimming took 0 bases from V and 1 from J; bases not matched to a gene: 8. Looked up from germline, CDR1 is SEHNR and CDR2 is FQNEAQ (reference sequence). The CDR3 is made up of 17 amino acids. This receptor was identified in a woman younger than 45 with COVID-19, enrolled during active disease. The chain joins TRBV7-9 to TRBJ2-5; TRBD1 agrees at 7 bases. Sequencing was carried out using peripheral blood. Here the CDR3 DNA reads TGTGCCAGCAGCTTAGCGGCCCTGGGGACAGCCCAAGAGACCCAGTACTTC. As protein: CASSLAALGTAQETQYF. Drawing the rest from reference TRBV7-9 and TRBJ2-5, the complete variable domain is DTGVSQNPRHKITKRGQNVTFRCDPISEHNRLYWYRQTLGQGPEFLTYFQNEAQLEKSRLLSDRFSAERPKGSFSTLEIQRTEQGDSAMYLCASSLAALGTAQETQYFGPGTRLLVL.